This entry concerns a single T cell receptor beta chain. What it binds is not known. This sample was taken from a study of cytomegalovirus exposure and HLA in healthy donors. Study findings and constraints: High sensitivity and specificity were reportedly achieved when the classifier diagnosed cytomegalovirus status.

Germline CDR1 GTSNPN, CDR2 SVGIG (reference sequence). Between the trimmed V and J ends, which lost 1 base and 4 bases, there was a span of 13 bases. This CDR3 has 14 amino acids. Assay: immunoSEQ multiplex PCR; the TCRdb copy retains only in-frame clones and omits some. The table has 300,000 to 400,000 clones, just over 85% seen once. The V and J genes are TRBV30 and TRBJ1-2; D is unresolved. The material sequenced was PBMCs. The sequence was obtained from a woman younger than 30 in good health and CMV-seronegative. Here the CDR3 reads CAWSATSLPYGYTF. CDR3 sequence (DNA): TGTGCCTGGAGTGCCACGTCACTCCCCTATGGCTACACCTTC. The full variable domain, in which reference TRBV30 and TRBJ1-2 provide the parts outside the CDR3, is SQTIHQWPATLVQPVGSPLSLECTVEGTSNPNLYWYRQAAGRGLQLLFYSVGIGQISSEVPQNLSASRPQDRQFILSSKKLLLSDSGFYLCAWSATSLPYGYTFGSGTRLTVV.